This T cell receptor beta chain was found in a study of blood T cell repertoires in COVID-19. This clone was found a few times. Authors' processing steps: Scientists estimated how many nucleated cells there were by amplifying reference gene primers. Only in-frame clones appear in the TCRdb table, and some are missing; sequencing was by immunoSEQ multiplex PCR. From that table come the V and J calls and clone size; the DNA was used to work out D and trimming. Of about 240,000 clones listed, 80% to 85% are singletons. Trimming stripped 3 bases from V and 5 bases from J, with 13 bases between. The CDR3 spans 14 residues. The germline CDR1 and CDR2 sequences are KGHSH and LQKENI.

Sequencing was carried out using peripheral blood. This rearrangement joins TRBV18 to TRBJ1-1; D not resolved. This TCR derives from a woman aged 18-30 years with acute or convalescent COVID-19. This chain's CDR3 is CASSPGSLGTEAFF. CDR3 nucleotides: TGTGCCAGCTCACCGGGGAGCCTAGGGACTGAAGCTTTCTTT.